The 29 T cell receptor beta chains below were found in one sample sequenced in a study of CD8 T cells in Susac syndrome. A quantity of roughly 0.5 to 1 ug RNA underwent reverse transcription using random hexamers. TCRdb itself ran the immunoSEQ multiplex PCR reads through MiXCR, one entry per CDR3 protein. The sample holds approximately 46,000 distinct CDR3 sequences; 80% to 95% are singletons and the top ten take less than 0.55%. Sample: CD8+ T cells from PBMCs. The receptors here all came from a human donor in good health.

The J gene is TRBJ2-1, the V gene TRBV28; perhaps D is TRBD1 or TRBD2 (5 bases each). This CDR3 contains 14 residues. Between the trimmed V and J ends, which lost 2 bases and 4 bases, there was a span of 9 bases. Germline-derived CDR1 and CDR2 are MDHEN and SYDVKM. This CDR3 is CASSLRDRYNEQFF. The CDR3 DNA sequence: TGTGCCAGCAGTTTAAGGGACCGGTACAATGAGCAGTTCTTC. Together with reference TRBV28 and TRBJ2-1, the CDR3 gives the full variable domain: DVKVTQSSRYLVKRTGEKVFLECVQDMDHENMFWYRQDPGLGLRLIYFSYDVKMKEKGDIPEGYSVSREKKERFSLILESASTNQTSMYLCASSLRDRYNEQFFGPGTRLTVL.

The chain is built from TRBV5-1 and TRBJ2-1, with TRBD2 matching 13 bases. The germline V gene has CDR1 SGHRS and CDR2 YFSETQ. V gave up 6 bases and J gave up 6 bases; unmatched junction bases: 6. The CDR3 is 15 residues long. In DNA form, the CDR3 reads TGCGCCAGCAAACCGGGACTAGCGGGATTCAATGAGCAGTTCTTC. Translation gives CASKPGLAGFNEQFF.

The chain uses TRBV24-1 and TRBJ2-1, with 8 bases identical to TRBD2. CDR1 and CDR2 from the germline V gene are KGHDR and SFDVKD. The CDR3 runs to 15 residues. Trimming took 4 bases from V and 3 from J; bases not matched to a gene: 4. CDR3 residues: CATSDSSGYYNEQFF. CDR3 sequence (DNA): TGTGCCACCAGTGACTCTAGCGGGTACTACAATGAGCAGTTCTTC.

The chain is built from TRBV3-1 and TRBJ2-7; 11 bases agree with TRBD2. Per germline, CDR1 LGHDT and CDR2 YNNKEL (reference sequence). Trimming removed 4 bases from V and 3 bases from J; junction bases left unmatched: 14. The CDR3 is 18 amino acids. CDR3 DNA: TGTGCCAGCAGCCCGTCGGAACTAGCGGGAGTGGGGCTCTACGAGCAGTACTTC. This codes for CASSPSELAGVGLYEQYF.

The genes are TRBV5-6 and TRBJ2-1; possible D gene TRBD2, 5 bases. Germline V gene lookup returns CDR1 SGHDT and CDR2 YYEEEE. V was shortened by 2 bases and J by 5 bases, with 5 bases between the two germline ends. The CDR3 has 12 residues. In DNA, the CDR3 is TGTGCCAGCAGCTTCGGGGACAATGAGCAGTTCTTC. Residues: CASSFGDNEQFF.

This clonotype occurred once. The rearrangement joins TRBV7-9 to TRBJ2-7; 8 bases are shared with TRBD2. V dropped 4 bases and J dropped 1; count of bases not matched to a gene: 9. Germline lookup yields CDR1 SEHNR and CDR2 FQNEAQ (reference sequence). The CDR3 runs 16 residues. The CDR3 bases are TGTGCCAGCAGCTCGGAGCTAGCGGGTCCTTCCTACGAGCAGTACTTC. As protein: CASSSELAGPSYEQYF.

V and J are TRBV7-9 and TRBJ2-1; D is unclear. Germline lookup yields CDR1 SEHNR and CDR2 FQNEAQ (reference sequence). This CDR3 is built from 18 residues. V shed 2 bases and J shed 1 base, with 18 bases lying between them. In DNA, the CDR3 is TGTGCCAGCAGCTTATACCCATCCTTGGCTGTATCCTACAATGAGCAGTTCTTC. Its protein product is CASSLYPSLAVSYNEQFF.

This rearrangement joins TRBV20-1 to TRBJ2-7; 7 bases align to TRBD1. The length of the CDR3 is 15 residues. The ends lost 1 base at V and 6 bases at J; junction bases unmatched: 12. CDR1 DFQATT and CDR2 SNEGSKA come from the germline V gene (reference sequence). The CDR3 here is CSARVGGLRPLEQYF. CDR3 DNA: TGCAGTGCTAGAGTAGGGGGCCTAAGGCCCCTCGAGCAGTACTTC.

The V gene is TRBV7-6, the J gene TRBJ2-7; 8 bases fit TRBD1. The V segment lost 3 bases and the J segment 6 bases; nucleotides outside the gene matches: 10. This CDR3 has 15 amino acids. Germline V gene data show CDR1 as SGHVS and CDR2 as FNYEAQ. The CDR3 is CASSFEADRVTEQYF. CDR3 DNA sequence: TGTGCCAGCAGCTTTGAGGCGGACAGGGTGACCGAGCAGTACTTC.

V usage is TRBV30 and J usage is TRBJ1-1; D call uncertain. The length of the CDR3 is 13 residues. V was pared by 2 bases and J by 2 bases, with 9 bases between. Germline V CDR1 and CDR2: GTSNPN, SVGIG (reference sequence). CDR3 region: CAWSSHSNTEAFF. The CDR3, as DNA: TGTGCCTGGAGTAGTCATTCAAACACTGAAGCTTTCTTT.

The chain is built from TRBV19 and TRBJ1-5; D is unresolved. CDR1 and CDR2 from the germline V gene are LNHDA and SQIVND (reference sequence). This CDR3 spans 14 amino acids. V was trimmed by 7 bases and J by 2 bases, leaving 12 bases between them. The CDR3 protein is CASTVGGGNQPQHF. The CDR3 bases are TGTGCCAGTACAGTGGGCGGGGGCAATCAGCCCCAGCATTTT.

The rearrangement uses TRBV29-1 and TRBJ2-7, with D unclear. CDR1 and CDR2 from the germline V gene are SQVTM and ANQGSEA. CDR3 length equals 12 residues. V lost 0 bases to trimming and J lost 4 bases, with 7 bases between them. CDR3 DNA: TGCAGCGTTGAAGATCTGCGTTACGAGCAGTACTTC. Translated, it gives CSVEDLRYEQYF.

The chain uses TRBV4-1 and TRBJ1-3; D is unresolved. CDR1 and CDR2 from the germline V gene are MGHRA and YSYEKL. This CDR3 is 15 amino acids long. Between the trimmed V and J ends, which lost 0 bases and 1 base, there was a span of 7 bases. Here the CDR3 reads CASSQDMGSGNTIYF. CDR3 DNA sequence: TGCGCCAGCAGCCAAGATATGGGGTCTGGAAACACCATATATTTT.

The chain employs TRBV6-5 and TRBJ1-1, with D possibly being TRBD1 (5 bases). CDR3 length: 15 amino acids. V was cut by 2 bases and J by 1 base, with 11 bases left in between. Germline values: CDR1 MNHEY, CDR2 SVGAGI. CDR3 amino acids: CASSYPAGGNTEAFF. CDR3 nucleotide sequence: TGTGCCAGCAGTTACCCGGCCGGGGGGAACACTGAAGCTTTCTTT.

The rearrangement joins TRBV6-6 to TRBJ2-1; D remains unclear. From germline, CDR1 is MNHNY and CDR2 SVGAGI (reference sequence). The CDR3 totals 12 residues. Trimming cost V 0 bases and J 8 bases, with 5 bases left between them. CDR3 DNA sequence: TGTGCCAGCAGTTACTCGAATGATGAGCAGTTCTTC. The encoded protein is CASSYSNDEQFF.

The CDR3 is CSVEDGEIDGTDYGYTF. CDR3 nucleotides: TGCAGCGTTGAAGATGGGGAAATAGACGGGACAGACTATGGCTACACCTTC. This chain connects TRBV29-1 to TRBJ1-2, with 7 bases fitting TRBD1. The CDR3 loop spans 17 amino acids. V lost 0 bases to trimming and J lost 3 bases; unmatched junction nucleotides: 13. The germline V gene encodes CDR1 SQVTM and CDR2 ANQGSEA.

This sequence joins TRBV20-1 and TRBJ1-2, with TRBD1 matching 8 bases. Germline CDR1 is DFQATT and CDR2 is SNEGSKA (reference sequence). The V gene end was trimmed by 2 bases and the J gene end by 5 bases; junction bases not matched to a gene: 10. This CDR3 is 15 amino acids long. CDR3 residues: CSARTSAGGSYGYTF. For the CDR3, the DNA is TGCAGTGCTAGAACCTCCGCAGGGGGCAGTTATGGCTACACCTTC.

The chain combines TRBV19 with TRBJ2-1, with 8 positions matching TRBD1. The germline gives CDR1 LNHDA, CDR2 SQIVND (reference sequence). The CDR3 loop spans 11 amino acids. Germline trimming cut 6 bases from V and 9 bases from J; bases unmatched to any gene: 1. The CDR3 loop is CASRTGGEQFF. Here the CDR3 DNA reads TGTGCCAGTAGAACAGGGGGTGAGCAGTTCTTC.

J is TRBJ1-1 and V is TRBV5-1; D perhaps matches TRBD1 (6 bases). Germline CDR1 SGHRS, CDR2 YFSETQ. The length of the CDR3 is 15 residues. The germline V and J ends were trimmed by 4 bases and 4 bases, with 17 bases remaining between them. For the CDR3, the DNA is TGCGCCAGCAGCAACCCTGACAGGTCCCGCACTGAAGCTTTCTTT. Residues: CASSNPDRSRTEAFF.

The rearrangement links TRBV19 to TRBJ1-5; tentative D call: TRBD1 (6 bases). Between the trimmed V and J ends, which lost 7 bases and 9 bases, there was a span of 25 bases. CDR1 is LNHDA and CDR2 is SQIVND in the germline V gene (reference sequence). This CDR3 is built from 16 residues. The CDR3 loop reads CASTLEGPGDLGPQHF. DNA for the CDR3: TGTGCCAGTACCCTTGAGGGGCCAGGGGACCTGGGGCCCCAGCATTTT.

The chain links TRBV6-1 to TRBJ2-6; TRBD2 matches at 12 bases. The CDR3 totals 17 residues. Per the germline V gene, CDR1 is MNHNS and CDR2 is SASEGT. Trimming cost V 8 bases and J 2 bases; bases outside gene matches: 7. In DNA, the CDR3 is TGTGCCAGCGGCTCTAGCGGGAGGGCCCCTGGGGCCAACGTCCTGACTTTC. It codes for CASGSSGRAPGANVLTF.

V usage is TRBV5-6 and J usage is TRBJ2-1, with a tentative D call TRBD2 (6 bases). V lost 4 bases and J lost 2, with 22 bases in between. Germline V gene lookup returns CDR1 SGHDT and CDR2 YYEEEE. This CDR3 contains 18 residues. This chain's CDR3 is CASSGGVGSSLPYNEQFF. CDR3 sequence (DNA): TGTGCCAGCAGCGGGGGAGTCGGGAGCTCCCTTCCCTACAATGAGCAGTTCTTC.

The chain is built from TRBV9 and TRBJ2-7; D could derive from TRBD1 or TRBD2 (5 bases each). The CDR3 is 13 amino acids. Trimming left V 3 bases short and J 0 bases short, with 7 bases between. Germline CDR1 reads SGDLS; CDR2 reads YYNGEE. CDR3 in amino acids: CASSAGLSYEQYF. Here the CDR3 DNA reads TGTGCCAGCAGCGCGGGGCTCTCCTACGAGCAGTACTTC.

The J gene is TRBJ2-3, the V gene TRBV10-1, with D unclear. The CDR3 is 12 amino acids. Deletions cut 2 bases from V and 9 bases from J, with 9 bases between. The V gene's germline CDR1 is WNHNN and CDR2 SYGVQD (reference sequence). CDR3 DNA sequence: TGCGCCAGCAGTGAGCCCGGGCAGACGCAGTATTTT. This gives the protein CASSEPGQTQYF.

This rearrangement joins TRBV9 to TRBJ2-3, with D possibly matching TRBD1 (6 bases). The CDR3 is made up of 15 amino acids. The V end was cut by 4 bases, the J end by 1 base, with 13 bases between. Germline V gene sequence: CDR1 SGDLS, CDR2 YYNGEE. CDR3 DNA: TGTGCCAGCAGCTTCCTGGCAGGGGGCACAGATACGCAGTATTTT. Translated, it gives CASSFLAGGTDTQYF.

The CDR3 protein is CASSSTDAGGYYEQYF. The CDR3, as DNA: TGTGCCAGCAGCTCTACAGACGCAGGGGGTTACTACGAGCAGTACTTC. V usage is TRBV13 and J usage is TRBJ2-7, with 7 bases lining up with TRBD1. The CDR3 is made up of 16 amino acids. CDR1 is PRHDT and CDR2 is FYEKMQ in the germline V gene (reference sequence). The J segment lost 3 bases and the V segment lost 4 bases, leaving 12 bases of the junction unmatched.

This rearrangement joins TRBV6-5 to TRBJ1-1; D is ambiguous. From germline, CDR1 is MNHEY and CDR2 SVGAGI. The CDR3 is 13 residues long. Deletions cut 2 bases from V and 0 bases from J, with 4 bases between. CDR3 sequence (DNA): TGTGCCAGCAGTTACGCTCTGAACACTGAAGCTTTCTTT. Protein sequence: CASSYALNTEAFF.

For the CDR3, the DNA is TGTGCCAGCCAGAGTACTCCCTCCTACGAGCAGTACTTC. Protein product: CASQSTPSYEQYF. The genes are TRBV6-1 and TRBJ2-7; D is ambiguous. Looked up from germline, CDR1 is MNHNS and CDR2 is SASEGT. This CDR3 has 13 residues. The V and J ends lost 8 bases and 0 bases respectively, with 11 bases between them.

The chain recombines TRBV11-2 with TRBJ2-7; a weak D match, TRBD2 (5 bases). Trimming took 5 bases from V and 0 from J, leaving 11 bases between them. The CDR3 runs to 14 residues. Germline CDR1 and CDR2: SGHAT and FQNNGV. CDR3 residues: CASSPEAYSYEQYF. Here the CDR3 DNA reads TGTGCCAGCAGCCCGGAGGCATACTCCTACGAGCAGTACTTC.